The rows below give T cell receptor beta chains drawn from one sample of a study of brain T cells in children with intractable seizures. The table came from immunoSEQ multiplex PCR; TCRdb's copy has only in-frame clones and leaves some out. The data contain approximately 41,000 clones, around 90% of them singletons. This sample comprised peripheral blood, obtained at surgery. These receptors were taken from a girl aged 2 to 9 with tuberous sclerosis and intractable seizures. The CDR3 runs from the conserved cysteine through the conserved F or W. The D gene is left open where the match is weak. Clone size is not always given. Where it is, it says once, few, many or a class for expanded clones.

V,D,J,size,CDR3,DNA
TRBV11-2,-,TRBJ1-5,-,CASSLDGTSNQPQHF,TGTGCCAGCAGCTTAGATGGGACTAGCAATCAGCCCCAGCATTTT
TRBV25-1,-,TRBJ1-2,-,CASSELAFYGYTF,TGTGCCAGCAGTGAATTAGCATTCTATGGCTACACCTTC
TRBV5-1,TRBD1,TRBJ1-2,-,CASSLVTGGVRSYGYTF,TGCGCCAGCAGCTTGGTGACAGGGGGCGTTAGGAGCTATGGCTACACCTTC
TRBV5-5,TRBD1,TRBJ1-5,-,CASSQTWDSSNQPQHF,TGTGCCAGCAGTCAGACCTGGGACAGCTCCAATCAGCCCCAGCATTTT
TRBV6-5,TRBD2,TRBJ2-3,-,CASRRLAGGGDTQYF,TGTGCCAGCAGGAGACTAGCGGGGGGGGGAGATACGCAGTATTTT
TRBV2,TRBD1,TRBJ1-6,-,CASSPGTDNSPLHF,TGTGCCAGCAGTCCCGGGACAGATAATTCACCCCTCCACTTT
TRBV6-5,-,TRBJ2-1,-,CASSYYDGREQFF,TGTGCCAGCAGTTACTATGATGGGCGCGAGCAGTTCTTC
TRBV3-1/TRBV3-2,-,TRBJ1-4,once,CASSQGGGLNEKLFF,TGTGCCAGCAGCCAAGGGGGAGGGCTTAATGAAAAACTGTTTTTT
TRBV6-5,-,TRBJ2-3,-,CASSSGFTTDTQYF,TGTGCCAGCAGTTCGGGGTTTACTACAGATACGCAGTATTTT
TRBV6-5,TRBD2,TRBJ2-5,-,CASNQRLASSETQYF,TGTGCCAGCAATCAAAGACTAGCCTCCAGTGAGACCCAGTACTTC
TRBV3-1/TRBV3-2,TRBD1,TRBJ1-6,-,CASSQGQGAYNSPLHF,TGTGCCAGCAGCCAAGGACAGGGTGCCTATAATTCACCCCTCCACTTT
TRBV29-1,TRBD1,TRBJ1-4,few,CSVQTGGRGKLFF,TGCAGCGTGCAGACAGGGGGCAGAGGAAAACTGTTTTTT
TRBV29-1,-,TRBJ1-2,-,CSVEVRVQGLYGYTF,TGCAGCGTTGAAGTTAGGGTACAGGGTCTCTATGGCTACACCTTC
TRBV2,-,TRBJ1-2,-,CASSPDSNYGYTF,TGTGCCAGCAGTCCAGACAGTAACTATGGCTACACCTTC
TRBV29-1,-,TRBJ1-4,-,CSVRQLNEKLFF,TGCAGCGTCCGCCAGCTTAATGAAAAACTGTTTTTT
TRBV21-1,-,TRBJ1-2,-,CASSKIASDSHYGYTF,TGTGCCAGCAGCAAAATCGCTTCGGACAGCCACTATGGCTACACCTTC
TRBV5-6,-,TRBJ1-5,-,CASSLGIQPQHF,TGTGCCAGCAGCTTGGGAATTCAGCCCCAGCATTTT
TRBV5-1,TRBD1,TRBJ1-6,-,CASSFGQGVNSPLHF,TGCGCCAGCAGCTTCGGTCAGGGGGTTAATTCACCCCTCCACTTT
TRBV18,-,TRBJ1-5,-,CASSQFPGGSDGSNQPQHF,TGTGCCAGCTCACAATTCCCCGGGGGCTCGGATGGGAGCAATCAGCCCCAGCATTTT
TRBV10-3,-,TRBJ2-7,-,CAISPGSGYEQYF,TGTGCCATCAGTCCAGGGAGCGGTTACGAGCAGTACTTC
TRBV5-4,TRBD1,TRBJ1-2,once,CASSLQGASGGYTF,TGTGCCAGCAGTCTGCAGGGGGCCTCAGGGGGCTACACCTTC
TRBV6-6,-,TRBJ1-1,once,CASSSLGTEAFF,TGTGCCAGCAGTTCCCTGGGCACTGAAGCTTTCTTT
TRBV6-1,-,TRBJ1-2,-,CASSEAPGYGYTF,TGTGCCAGCAGTGAAGCCCCAGGCTATGGCTACACCTTC
TRBV6-5,-,TRBJ2-5,-,CASSSRGNQETQYF,TGTGCCAGCAGCTCACGGGGTAACCAAGAGACCCAGTACTTC
TRBV12-5,-,TRBJ1-3,-,CASGLDPLQSRRGPFF,TGTGCTAGTGGTTTGGATCCTCTACAGTCCAGGCGCGGCCCCTTTTTT
TRBV3-1/TRBV3-2,TRBD1,TRBJ1-1,few,CASSHPQGFYTEAFF,TGTGCCAGCAGCCACCCACAGGGGTTCTACACTGAAGCTTTCTTT
TRBV27,TRBD1,TRBJ2-1,few,CASSLGTGWGSYNEQFF,TGTGCCAGCAGTTTGGGGACAGGTTGGGGCTCCTACAATGAGCAGTTCTTC
TRBV15,-,TRBJ2-7,-,CATNELGLHSYEQYF,TGTGCCACCAACGAGTTGGGACTGCACTCCTACGAGCAGTACTTC
TRBV6-1,TRBD2,TRBJ2-3,-,CASSETAGGTDTQYF,TGTGCCAGCAGTGAAACGGCGGGGGGGACAGATACGCAGTATTTT
TRBV5-4,TRBD1,TRBJ2-3,-,CASGIQGKGTDTQYF,TGTGCCAGCGGGATACAGGGGAAGGGCACAGATACGCAGTATTTT
TRBV7-9,TRBD2,TRBJ2-1,-,CARGPGLADEQFF,TGTGCCAGGGGACCGGGACTAGCGGATGAGCAGTTCTTC
TRBV29-1,-,TRBJ2-1,-,CSAYPGPGRGNEQFF,TGCAGCGCCTATCCCGGACCGGGCCGGGGCAATGAGCAGTTCTTC
TRBV11-2,-,TRBJ2-1,-,CASSFFVADEQFF,TGTGCCAGCAGCTTTTTCGTAGCGGATGAGCAGTTCTTC
TRBV20-1,-,TRBJ1-5,-,CSASIGGKPGNQPQHF,TGCAGTGCTAGTATCGGTGGGAAACCCGGCAATCAGCCCCAGCATTTT
TRBV5-1,TRBD1,TRBJ1-2,once,CASNIDRESWGYTF,TGCGCCAGCAACATCGACAGGGAGTCATGGGGCTACACCTTC
TRBV19,TRBD2,TRBJ2-4,-,CASSQSGGGIQYF,TGTGCCAGTAGTCAAAGCGGGGGAGGCATTCAGTACTTC
TRBV6-5,-,TRBJ1-5,-,CASSYTRESNQPQHF,TGTGCCAGCAGTTACACCCGCGAGAGCAATCAGCCCCAGCATTTT
TRBV29-1,-,TRBJ2-1,-,CSVKSYGEQFF,TGCAGCGTCAAAAGCTATGGTGAGCAGTTCTTC
TRBV29-1,TRBD1,TRBJ1-1,-,CTLETGERLEAFF,TGCACCCTCGAGACAGGGGAACGGCTTGAAGCTTTCTTT
TRBV5-4,-,TRBJ1-2,-,CASSPIGGGYTF,TGTGCCAGCAGCCCCATCGGCGGAGGCTACACCTTC
TRBV12-3/TRBV12-4,-,TRBJ1-4,-,CASSFTVNEKLFF,TGTGCCAGCAGTTTCACGGTAAATGAAAAACTGTTTTTT
TRBV28,TRBD1,TRBJ1-5,once,CASSPTRKELRQGSGQPQHF,TGTGCCAGCAGCCCAACCCGGAAGGAACTCCGACAGGGCTCAGGGCAGCCCCAGCATTTT
TRBV19,-,TRBJ2-7,-,CASSIVGNSYEQYF,TGTGCCAGTAGTATCGTTGGTAACAGCTACGAGCAGTACTTC
TRBV6-4,-,TRBJ1-1,-,CASRETPAGNTEAFF,TGTGCCAGCAGGGAAACCCCCGCTGGGAACACTGAAGCTTTCTTT
TRBV9,TRBD1,TRBJ2-1,-,CASSDRGNEQFF,TGTGCCAGCAGCGACAGGGGGAATGAGCAGTTCTTC
TRBV27,TRBD1,TRBJ1-5,-,CASSFGTANQPQHF,TGTGCCAGCAGTTTTGGGACAGCTAATCAGCCCCAGCATTTT
TRBV10-3,-,TRBJ2-1,-,CAISPQNGQRLYNEQFF,TGTGCCATCAGCCCACAGAATGGACAGAGACTTTACAATGAGCAGTTCTTC
TRBV10-1,TRBD1,TRBJ1-1,-,CASRDRSNTEAFF,TGCGCCAGCAGGGACAGGTCGAACACTGAAGCTTTCTTT
TRBV9,-,TRBJ2-5,-,CASSVGGGIYLGETQYF,TGTGCCAGCAGCGTAGGAGGGGGGATCTACCTGGGAGAGACCCAGTACTTC